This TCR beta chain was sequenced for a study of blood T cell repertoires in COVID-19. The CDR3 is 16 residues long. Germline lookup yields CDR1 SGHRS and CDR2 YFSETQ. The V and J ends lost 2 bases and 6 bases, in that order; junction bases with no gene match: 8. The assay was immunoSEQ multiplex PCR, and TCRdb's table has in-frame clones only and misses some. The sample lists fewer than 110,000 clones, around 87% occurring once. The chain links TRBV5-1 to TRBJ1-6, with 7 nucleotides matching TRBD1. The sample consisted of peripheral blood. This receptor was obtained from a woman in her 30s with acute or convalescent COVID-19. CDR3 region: CASSFRMAGGNSPLHF. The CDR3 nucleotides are TGCGCCAGCAGCTTCAGGATGGCAGGGGGTAATTCACCCCTCCACTTT.